These T cell receptor beta chains were read from a single sample in a study of OX40 agonist ivuxolimab in advanced cancers. The repertoire was sequenced with immunoSEQ multiplex PCR; TCRdb's copy has only in-frame clones and lacks some. The sample has some 44,000 clones, approximately 84% seen once. This material consisted of CD4+ or CD8+ T cells sorted from blood, taken in a trial of the OX40 agonist ivuxolimab. Receptors originate from an adult with an advanced solid tumor such as melanoma, head and neck, liver or kidney cancer. Both conserved end residues are part of each CDR3. Fields, in order: CDR3 DNA, CDR3 protein, V gene, clone size, J gene, D gene. A D gene is named only where the DNA matches it firmly. Not every row has a clone size; where given, it reads once, few, many or a size class.

TGTGCCATCAGTGTGGGCAGCCCCACTGAAGCTTTCTTT CAISVGSPTEAFF TRBV10-3 few TRBJ1-1 .
TGTGCCAGCAGTCCCCAGGGGGGGGGAGAGACCCAGTACTTC CASSPQGGGETQYF TRBV5-4 . TRBJ2-5 .
TGTGCCAGCTCACCCGCACGGAACACCGGGGAGCTGTTTTTT CASSPARNTGELFF TRBV18 . TRBJ2-2 .
TGCGCCAGCAGCCAAGTATGGACGGGGCGGTATGAGCAGTTCTTC CASSQVWTGRYEQFF TRBV4-1 . TRBJ2-1 .
TGTGCCAGCAGCCTGGGGGGAGGGTTCACAGATACGCAGTATTTT CASSLGGGFTDTQYF TRBV7-3 . TRBJ2-3 TRBD2
TGCGCCAGCAGCCCCGGGACAGGGGTATGGACAGATACGCAGTATTTT CASSPGTGVWTDTQYF TRBV5-1 . TRBJ2-3 TRBD1
TGTGCCATCAGTGGTTACACTGAAGCTTTCTTT CAISGYTEAFF TRBV10-3 . TRBJ1-1 .
TGTGCCAGCAGCGTTAGGGCAGGGGGAAACAATGAGCAGTTCTTC CASSVRAGGNNEQFF TRBV9 . TRBJ2-1 TRBD1
TGTGCCAGCAGTACTTTCGACAGGGGCACTCAGCCCCAGCATTTT CASSTFDRGTQPQHF TRBV5-6 . TRBJ1-5 TRBD1
TGTGCCAGCGGTGGCCAGGCCGCAACTAATGAAAAACTGTTTTTT CASGGQAATNEKLFF TRBV18 . TRBJ1-4 .
TGTGCCAGCTCACTACGGGGGGCCGGAGAGACCCAGTACTTC CASSLRGAGETQYF TRBV18 . TRBJ2-5 .
TGTGCCAGCAGCTTAGAAGGATTGGGACTAGCAAGCGAGCAGTACTTC CASSLEGLGLASEQYF TRBV7-2 . TRBJ2-7 TRBD2
TGTGCCAGTAGTATTACCAGTGATCAGCCCCAGCATTTT CASSITSDQPQHF TRBV19 . TRBJ1-5 .
TGCGCCAGCTCGGTCCAAGCGGGTACCGGGGAGCTGTTTTTT CASSVQAGTGELFF TRBV4-3 . TRBJ2-2 .
TGTGCCAGCAGTTTCTCAAGCCTGGACACCGGGGAGCTGTTTTTT CASSFSSLDTGELFF TRBV6-6 . TRBJ2-2 .
TGTGCCAGCTCGCGGACTAGCGGGATTAGCACAGATACGCAGTATTTT CASSRTSGISTDTQYF TRBV18 . TRBJ2-3 TRBD2
TGCAGTGCTAGTCACAACTATGGCTACACCTTC CSASHNYGYTF TRBV20-1 once TRBJ1-2 .
TGTGCCAGCAGCGCGACTACGACAGGGGGTACTAATGAAAAACTGTTTTTT CASSATTTGGTNEKLFF TRBV7-6 . TRBJ1-4 TRBD1
TGCGCCAGCAGCCAAGATCTGAACAGGAGATTGAACACTGAAGCTTTCTTT CASSQDLNRRLNTEAFF TRBV4-3 . TRBJ1-1 .
TGTGCCAGCACTAATTTGGAGAAAAACATTCAGTACTTC CASTNLEKNIQYF TRBV5-4 . TRBJ2-4 .
TGTGCCAGCAGCCAAAGTTCCGCCTTCTATTCACCCCTCCACTTT CASSQSSAFYSPLHF TRBV14 once TRBJ1-6 .
TGCGCCAGCAGTGAGTCTAAGTCGGGGTGGAATGAGCAGTTCTTC CASSESKSGWNEQFF TRBV10-1 . TRBJ2-1 .
TGTGCCAGCAGTTCCTTAAATGGCTACACCTTC CASSSLNGYTF TRBV28 . TRBJ1-2 .
TGTGCCAGCAGTCGCGGGGACCTAAACACTGAAGCTTTCTTT CASSRGDLNTEAFF TRBV27 . TRBJ1-1 .
TGTGCCAGCAGTCAAGGGGCTGAAGCTTTCTTT CASSQGAEAFF TRBV6-1 . TRBJ1-1 .
TGTGCCAGCACGAGGAGGACCCCTTCTAGCGGGGGGGCTGGAGAGCAGTACTTC CASTRRTPSSGGAGEQYF TRBV27 . TRBJ2-5 TRBD2